Each of the 6 T cell receptor beta chains below was sequenced from the same sample in a study of cytomegalovirus exposure and HLA in healthy donors. Primers: 60 Vbeta forward and 13 Jbeta reverse. TCRdb keeps only in-frame clones here, not all; method: immunoSEQ multiplex PCR. The data hold about 130,000 clones, with 60% to 85% observed a single time. Input material: PBMCs. Every receptor here comes from a human donor in good health.

The chain has TRBV5-6 and TRBJ2-7; 8 bases are a match to TRBD1. The CDR3 contains 14 residues. Germline trimming cut 10 bases from V and 3 bases from J; bases unmatched to any gene: 12. Germline V gene data show CDR1 as SGHDT and CDR2 as YYEEEE. The CDR3 spells CAGATGTGFYEQYF. CDR3 nucleotide sequence: TGTGCCGGGGCCACCGGGACAGGTTTCTACGAGCAGTACTTC.

The gene calls are TRBV7-9 and TRBJ1-3, with D perhaps matching TRBD1 (6 bases). Trimming stripped 8 bases from V and 0 bases from J, with 14 bases between. Germline CDR1 is SEHNR and CDR2 is FQNEAQ (reference sequence). The CDR3 is 15 residues long. CDR3 sequence (DNA): TGTGCCAGCTGGGACACCTCGGACTCTGGAAACACCATATATTTT. As protein: CASWDTSDSGNTIYF.

The chain recombines TRBV27 with TRBJ1-2; 8 bases align to TRBD1. The junction had 3 bases not matched to a gene; V was cut back by 3 bases and J by 6 bases. CDR3 length: 13 residues. Germline V gene sequence: CDR1 MNHEY, CDR2 SMNVEV (reference sequence). CDR3 bases: TGTGCCAGCAGTTTCGGACAGGGTAATGGCTACACCTTC. It specifies CASSFGQGNGYTF.

V usage is TRBV6-1 and J usage is TRBJ1-2; a weak D match, TRBD1 (5 bases). Between the trimmed V and J ends, which lost 4 bases and 0 bases, there was a span of 18 bases. CDR3 length: 17 amino acids. From germline, CDR1 is MNHNS and CDR2 SASEGT. The CDR3 coding sequence is TGTGCCAGCAGTGCTAGCCAGTTACGGGGGGCTAACTATGGCTACACCTTC. This sequence encodes CASSASQLRGANYGYTF.

The V call is TRBV2, the J call TRBJ2-3; D not resolved. The germline V and J ends were trimmed by 10 bases and 3 bases, with 11 bases remaining between them. This CDR3 region has 12 residues. Germline V gene sequence: CDR1 SNHLY, CDR2 FYNNEI. The CDR3 protein is CATVDRTDTQYF. CDR3 DNA: TGTGCCACCGTTGATCGGACAGATACGCAGTATTTT.

The chain has TRBV29-1 and TRBJ1-4, with D tentatively TRBD1 (5 bases). Trimming left V 6 bases short and J 6 bases short, with 14 bases between. The germline CDR1 and CDR2 sequences are SQVTM and ANQGSEA. The CDR3 is made up of 13 amino acids. In DNA form, the CDR3 reads TGCAGCGTGGGGGGGGTGGCGGATGAAAAACTGTTTTTT. Translated, it gives CSVGGVADEKLFF.